This section outlines one T cell receptor beta chain sequence together with its context. As yet, its antigen is unknown. The junction does not match germline at one end; this may be a read error. PCR involved 60 Vbeta and 13 Jbeta primers. TCRdb keeps only in-frame clones here, not all; method: immunoSEQ multiplex PCR. The sample has 150,000 to 170,000 clones, 65% to 75% seen once. This record comes from a study of cytomegalovirus exposure and HLA in healthy donors. The CDR3 consists of 11 residues. CDR1 and CDR2 (germline): DFQATT, SNEGSKA (reference sequence). The study's findings and limits: Researchers counted about 150 TCR beta chains as cytomegalovirus-associated. When presence/absence was analysed, sequencing depth was taken to be roughly uniform across donors. High specificity and sensitivity for cytomegalovirus status were reported for the classifier.

V and J are TRBV20-1 and TRBJ1-2; TRBD1 aligns across 7 bases. Input material: PBMCs. The receptor's source is a man younger than 45 in good health and CMV-seronegative. In DNA form, the CDR3 reads TGCAGTGCCACAGGGGAGGAGGGCTACCCCTTC. It yields the protein CSATGEEGYPF.